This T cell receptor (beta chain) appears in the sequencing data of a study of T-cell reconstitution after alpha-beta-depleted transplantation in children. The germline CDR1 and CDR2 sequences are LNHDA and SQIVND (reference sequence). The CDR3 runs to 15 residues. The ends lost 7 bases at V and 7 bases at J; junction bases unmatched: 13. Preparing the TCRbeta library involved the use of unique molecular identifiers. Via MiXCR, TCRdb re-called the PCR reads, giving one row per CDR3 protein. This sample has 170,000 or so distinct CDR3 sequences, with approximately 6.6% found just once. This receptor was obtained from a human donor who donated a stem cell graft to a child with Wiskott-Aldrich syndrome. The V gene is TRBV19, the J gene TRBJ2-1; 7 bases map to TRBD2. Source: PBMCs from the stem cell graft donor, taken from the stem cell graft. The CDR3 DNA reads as TGTGCCAGTAACCTTGGACTAGAGGGTTATAATGAGCAGTTCTTC. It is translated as CASNLGLEGYNEQFF.